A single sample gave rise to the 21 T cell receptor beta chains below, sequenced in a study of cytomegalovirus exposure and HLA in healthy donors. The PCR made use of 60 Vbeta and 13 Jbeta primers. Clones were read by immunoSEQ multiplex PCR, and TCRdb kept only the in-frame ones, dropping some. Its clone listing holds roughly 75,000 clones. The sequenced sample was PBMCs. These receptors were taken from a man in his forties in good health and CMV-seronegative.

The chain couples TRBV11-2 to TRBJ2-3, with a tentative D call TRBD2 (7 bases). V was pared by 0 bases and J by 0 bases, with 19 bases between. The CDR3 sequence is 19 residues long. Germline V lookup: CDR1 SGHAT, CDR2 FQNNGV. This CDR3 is CASSLEEGGVQTSTDTQYF. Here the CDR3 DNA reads TGTGCCAGCAGCTTAGAAGAGGGGGGGGTCCAAACTAGCACAGATACGCAGTATTTT.

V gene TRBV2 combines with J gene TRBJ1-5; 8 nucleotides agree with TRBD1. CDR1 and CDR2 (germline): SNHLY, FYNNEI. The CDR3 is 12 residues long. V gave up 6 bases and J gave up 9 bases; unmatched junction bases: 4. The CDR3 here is CASSQGARPQHF. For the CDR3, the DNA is TGTGCCAGCAGCCAGGGGGCACGGCCCCAGCATTTT.

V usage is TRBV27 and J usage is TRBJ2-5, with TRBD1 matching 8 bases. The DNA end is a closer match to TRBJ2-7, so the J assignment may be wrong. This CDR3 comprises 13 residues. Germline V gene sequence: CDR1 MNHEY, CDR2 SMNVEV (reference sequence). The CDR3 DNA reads TGTGCATCCATAGGACAGGGTAGTCACGAGCAGTACTTC. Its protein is CASIGQGSHEQYF.

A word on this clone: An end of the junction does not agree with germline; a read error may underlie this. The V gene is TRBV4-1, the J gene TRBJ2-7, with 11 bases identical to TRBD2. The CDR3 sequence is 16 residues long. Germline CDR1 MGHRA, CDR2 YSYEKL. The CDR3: CASSQGTSGRIYGQYF. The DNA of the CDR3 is TGCGCCAGCAGCCAAGGGACTAGCGGGCGAATCTACGGGCAGTACTTC.

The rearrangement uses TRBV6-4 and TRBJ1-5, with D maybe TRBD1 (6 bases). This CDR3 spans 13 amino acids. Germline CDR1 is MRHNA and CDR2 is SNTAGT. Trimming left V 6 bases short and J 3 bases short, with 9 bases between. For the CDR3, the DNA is TGTGCCAGCAGCGGGACACTCAATCAGCCCCAGCATTTT. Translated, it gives CASSGTLNQPQHF.

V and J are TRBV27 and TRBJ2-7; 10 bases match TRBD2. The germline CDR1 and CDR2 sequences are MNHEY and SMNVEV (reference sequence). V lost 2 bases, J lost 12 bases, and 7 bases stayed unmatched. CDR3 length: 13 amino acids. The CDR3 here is CASSLGLAGAWYF. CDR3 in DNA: TGTGCCAGCAGTTTAGGGCTAGCGGGGGCCTGGTACTTC.

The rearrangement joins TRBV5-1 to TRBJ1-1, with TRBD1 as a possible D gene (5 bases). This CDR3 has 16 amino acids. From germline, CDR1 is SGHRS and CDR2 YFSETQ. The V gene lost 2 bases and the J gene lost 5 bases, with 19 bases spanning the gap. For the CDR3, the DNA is TGCGCCAGCAGCTTTATTCGTTCAGGGCGAGGAACTGAAGCTTTCTTT. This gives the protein CASSFIRSGRGTEAFF.

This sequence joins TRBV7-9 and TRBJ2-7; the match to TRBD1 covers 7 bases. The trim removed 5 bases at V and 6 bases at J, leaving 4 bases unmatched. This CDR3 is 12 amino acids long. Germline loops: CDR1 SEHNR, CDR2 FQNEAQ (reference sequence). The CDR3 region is CASSTTGLEQYF. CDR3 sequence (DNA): TGTGCCAGCAGCACGACAGGGCTCGAGCAGTACTTC.

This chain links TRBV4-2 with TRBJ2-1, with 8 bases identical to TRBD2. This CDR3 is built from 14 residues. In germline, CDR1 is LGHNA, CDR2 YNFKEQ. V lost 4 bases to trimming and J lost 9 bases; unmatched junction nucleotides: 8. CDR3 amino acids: CASSPRVAGSEQFF. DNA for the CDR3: TGTGCCAGCAGCCCCCGGGTAGCGGGGTCTGAGCAGTTCTTC.

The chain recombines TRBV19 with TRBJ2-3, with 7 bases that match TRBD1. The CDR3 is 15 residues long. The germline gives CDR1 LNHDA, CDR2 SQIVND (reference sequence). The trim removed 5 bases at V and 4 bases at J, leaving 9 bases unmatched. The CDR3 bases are TGTGCCAGTAGTTCGCCGGGACAGCTGGCAGATACGCAGTATTTT. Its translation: CASSSPGQLADTQYF.

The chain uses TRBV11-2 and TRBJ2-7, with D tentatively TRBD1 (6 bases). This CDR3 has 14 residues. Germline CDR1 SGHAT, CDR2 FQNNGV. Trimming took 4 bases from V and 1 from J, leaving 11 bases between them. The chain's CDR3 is CASSSVRGSYEQYF. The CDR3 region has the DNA TGTGCCAGCAGCTCAGTGAGGGGGTCCTACGAGCAGTACTTC. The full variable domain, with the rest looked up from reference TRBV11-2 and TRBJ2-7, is EAGVAQSPRYKIIEKRQSVAFWCNPISGHATLYWYQQILGQGPKLLIQFQNNGVVDDSQLPKDRFSAERLKGVDSTLKIQPAKLEDSAVYLCASSSVRGSYEQYFGPGTRLTVT.

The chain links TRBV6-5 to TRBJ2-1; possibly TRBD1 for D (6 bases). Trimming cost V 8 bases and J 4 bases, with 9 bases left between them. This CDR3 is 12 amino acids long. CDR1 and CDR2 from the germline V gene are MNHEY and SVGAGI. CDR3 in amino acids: CASRQGYNEQFF. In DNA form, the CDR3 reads TGTGCCAGCCGCCAGGGGTACAATGAGCAGTTCTTC.

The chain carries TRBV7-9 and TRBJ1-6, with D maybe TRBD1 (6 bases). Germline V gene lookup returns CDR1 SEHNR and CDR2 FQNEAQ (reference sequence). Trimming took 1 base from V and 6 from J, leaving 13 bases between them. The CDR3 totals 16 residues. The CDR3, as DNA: TGTGCCAGCAGCTTAGTGGGCGGGGGCCCTAATTCACCCCTCCACTTT. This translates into CASSLVGGGPNSPLHF.

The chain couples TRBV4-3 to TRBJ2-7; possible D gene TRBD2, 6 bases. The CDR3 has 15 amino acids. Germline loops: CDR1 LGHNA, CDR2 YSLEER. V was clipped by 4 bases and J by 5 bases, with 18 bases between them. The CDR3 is CASSRDRDSRDEQYF. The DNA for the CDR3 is TGCGCCAGCAGCCGGGACCGGGACTCACGGGACGAGCAGTACTTC.

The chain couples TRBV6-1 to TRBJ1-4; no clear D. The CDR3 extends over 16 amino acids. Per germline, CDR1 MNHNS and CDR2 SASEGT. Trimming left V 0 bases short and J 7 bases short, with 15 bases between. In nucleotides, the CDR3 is TGTGCCAGCAGTGAAGCGCTTCCCGGGGAAGGTGAAAAACTGTTTTTT. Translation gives CASSEALPGEGEKLFF.

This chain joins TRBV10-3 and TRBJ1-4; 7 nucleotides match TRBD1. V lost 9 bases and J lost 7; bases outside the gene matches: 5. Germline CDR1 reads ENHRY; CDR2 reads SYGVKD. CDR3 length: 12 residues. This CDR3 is CAIRDSAEKLFF. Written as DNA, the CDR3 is TGTGCCATAAGGGACAGTGCTGAAAAACTGTTTTTT.

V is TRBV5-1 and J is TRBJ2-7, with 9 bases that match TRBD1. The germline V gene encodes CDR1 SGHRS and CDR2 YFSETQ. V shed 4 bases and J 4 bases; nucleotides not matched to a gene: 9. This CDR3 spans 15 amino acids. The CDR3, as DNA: TGCGCCAGCAGCGGGAAGGACAGGGGAGATTACGAGCAGTACTTC. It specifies CASSGKDRGDYEQYF.

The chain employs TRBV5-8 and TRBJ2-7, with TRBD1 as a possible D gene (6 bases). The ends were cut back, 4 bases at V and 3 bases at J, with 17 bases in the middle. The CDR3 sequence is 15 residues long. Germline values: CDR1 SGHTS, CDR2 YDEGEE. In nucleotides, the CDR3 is TGTGCCAGCAGCGGTAACAGGGCCGGTCGCTACGAGCAGTACTTC. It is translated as CASSGNRAGRYEQYF. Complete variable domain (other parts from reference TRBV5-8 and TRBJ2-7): EAGVTQSPTHLIKTRGQQATLRCSPISGHTSVYWYQQALGLGLQFLLWYDEGEERNRGNFPPRFSGRQFPNYSSELNVNALELEDSALYLCASSGNRAGRYEQYFGPGTRLTVT.

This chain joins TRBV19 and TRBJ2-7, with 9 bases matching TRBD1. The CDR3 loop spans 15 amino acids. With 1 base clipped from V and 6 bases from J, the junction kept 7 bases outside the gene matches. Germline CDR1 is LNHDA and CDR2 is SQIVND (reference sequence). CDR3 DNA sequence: TGTGCCAGTAGTATAGCCGGGACAGGGTTCTCCGAGCAGTACTTC. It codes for CASSIAGTGFSEQYF.

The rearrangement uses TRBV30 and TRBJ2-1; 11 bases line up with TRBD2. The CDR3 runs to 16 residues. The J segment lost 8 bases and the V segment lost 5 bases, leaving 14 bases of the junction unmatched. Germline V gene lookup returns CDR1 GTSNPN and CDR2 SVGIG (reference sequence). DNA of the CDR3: TGTGCCTGGTCTTGGGGGTATAGCGGGGGGGCGCATGAGCAGTTCTTC. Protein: CAWSWGYSGGAHEQFF.

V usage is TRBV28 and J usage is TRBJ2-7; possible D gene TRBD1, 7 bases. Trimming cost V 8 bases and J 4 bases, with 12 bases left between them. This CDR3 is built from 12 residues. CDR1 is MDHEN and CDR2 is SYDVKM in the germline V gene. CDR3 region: CASSGGGYEQYF. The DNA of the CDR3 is TGTGCCAGCTCAGGGGGAGGATACGAGCAGTACTTC.